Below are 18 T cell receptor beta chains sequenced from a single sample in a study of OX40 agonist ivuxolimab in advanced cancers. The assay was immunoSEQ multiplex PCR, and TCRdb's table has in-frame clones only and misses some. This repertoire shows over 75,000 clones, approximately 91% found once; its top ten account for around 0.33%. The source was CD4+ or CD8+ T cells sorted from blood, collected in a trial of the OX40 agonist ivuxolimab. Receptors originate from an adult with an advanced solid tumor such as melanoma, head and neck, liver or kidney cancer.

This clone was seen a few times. The CDR3 nucleotides are TGTGCCATGGCAGGGGGCGAGCAGTACTTC. Its translation: CAMAGGEQYF. The rearrangement joins TRBV28 to TRBJ2-7, with TRBD1 matching 7 bases. In germline, CDR1 is MDHEN, CDR2 SYDVKM. The CDR3 spans 10 residues. After removal of 10 bases from V and 6 bases from J, the junction contained 3 bases not matched to a gene.

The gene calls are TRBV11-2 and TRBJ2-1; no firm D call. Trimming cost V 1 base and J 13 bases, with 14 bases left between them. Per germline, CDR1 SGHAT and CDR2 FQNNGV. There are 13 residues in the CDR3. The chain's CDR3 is CASSLGLVDSQFF. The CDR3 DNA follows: TGTGCCAGCAGCTTAGGCCTTGTAGATTCTCAGTTCTTC.

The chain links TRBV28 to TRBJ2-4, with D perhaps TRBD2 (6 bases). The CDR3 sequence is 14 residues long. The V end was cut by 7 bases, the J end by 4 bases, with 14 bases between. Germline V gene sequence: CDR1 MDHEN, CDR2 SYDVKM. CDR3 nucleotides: TGTGCCAGCAACGAGGGAGGATCTAAAAACATTCAGTACTTC. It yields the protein CASNEGGSKNIQYF.

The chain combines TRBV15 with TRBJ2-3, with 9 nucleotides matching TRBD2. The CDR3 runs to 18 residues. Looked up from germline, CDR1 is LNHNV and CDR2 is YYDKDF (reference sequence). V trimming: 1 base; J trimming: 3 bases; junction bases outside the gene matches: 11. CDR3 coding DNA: TGTGCCACCAGCAGAGGGAAGAGCGGCGGGAGGGCAACAGATACGCAGTATTTT. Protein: CATSRGKSGGRATDTQYF.

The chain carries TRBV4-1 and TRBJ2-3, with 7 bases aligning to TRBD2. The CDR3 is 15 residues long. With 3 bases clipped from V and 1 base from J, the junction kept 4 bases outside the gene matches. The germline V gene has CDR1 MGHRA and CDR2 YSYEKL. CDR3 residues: CASSHSGTGTDTQYF. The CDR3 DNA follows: TGCGCCAGCAGCCACAGCGGGACCGGCACAGATACGCAGTATTTT.

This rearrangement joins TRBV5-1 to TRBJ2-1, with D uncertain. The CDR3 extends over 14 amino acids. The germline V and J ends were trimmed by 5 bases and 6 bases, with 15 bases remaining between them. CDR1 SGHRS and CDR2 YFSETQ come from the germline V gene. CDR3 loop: CASRPGIEANEQFF. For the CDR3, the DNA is TGCGCCAGCAGACCAGGAATTGAGGCCAATGAGCAGTTCTTC.

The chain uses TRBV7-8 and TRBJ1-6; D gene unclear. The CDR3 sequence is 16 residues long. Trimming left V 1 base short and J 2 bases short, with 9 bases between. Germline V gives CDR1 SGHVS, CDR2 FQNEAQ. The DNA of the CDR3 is TGTGCCAGCAGCTTAGAGGGCAGGACCTATAATTCACCCCTCCACTTT. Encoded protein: CASSLEGRTYNSPLHF.

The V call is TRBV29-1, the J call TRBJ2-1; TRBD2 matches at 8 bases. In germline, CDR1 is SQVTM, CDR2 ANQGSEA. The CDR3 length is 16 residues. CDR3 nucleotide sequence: TGCAGGGCGGGAGGAGTAAGAGGGAGTGTGGTTTGTGAGCAGTTCTTC. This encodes CRAGGVRGSVVCEQFF.

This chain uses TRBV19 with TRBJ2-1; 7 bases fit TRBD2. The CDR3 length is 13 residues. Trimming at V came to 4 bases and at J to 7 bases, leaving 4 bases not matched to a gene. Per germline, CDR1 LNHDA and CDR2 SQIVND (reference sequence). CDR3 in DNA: TGTGCCAGTAGTACGGGACTACCGAATGAGCAGTTCTTC. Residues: CASSTGLPNEQFF.

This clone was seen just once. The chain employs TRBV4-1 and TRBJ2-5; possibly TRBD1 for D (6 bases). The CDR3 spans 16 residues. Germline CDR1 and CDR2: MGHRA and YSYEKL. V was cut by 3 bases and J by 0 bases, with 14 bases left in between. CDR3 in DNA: TGCGCCAGCAGCCAGGGGATCAGGGACAACCAAGAGACCCAGTACTTC. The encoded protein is CASSQGIRDNQETQYF.

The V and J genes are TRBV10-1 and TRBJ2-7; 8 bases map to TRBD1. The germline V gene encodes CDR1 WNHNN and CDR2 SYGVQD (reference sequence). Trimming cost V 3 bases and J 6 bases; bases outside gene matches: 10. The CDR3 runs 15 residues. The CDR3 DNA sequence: TGCGCCAGCAGTGACCTTGGACAGGGCGTCAGCGAGCAGTACTTC. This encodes CASSDLGQGVSEQYF.

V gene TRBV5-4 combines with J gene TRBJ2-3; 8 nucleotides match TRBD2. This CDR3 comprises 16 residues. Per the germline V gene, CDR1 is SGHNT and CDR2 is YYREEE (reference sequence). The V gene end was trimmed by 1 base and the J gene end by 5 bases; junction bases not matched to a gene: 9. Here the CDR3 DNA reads TGTGCCAGCAGCTTGCCCCAAGCGGGAGCAGGAGATACGCAGTATTTT. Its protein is CASSLPQAGAGDTQYF.

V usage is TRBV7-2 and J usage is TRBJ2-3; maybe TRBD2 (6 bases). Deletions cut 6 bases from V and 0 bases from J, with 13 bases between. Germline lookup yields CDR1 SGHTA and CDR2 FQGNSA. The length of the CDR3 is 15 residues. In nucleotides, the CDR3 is TGTGCCAGCAGGACTCTAGCGAAAAGCACAGATACGCAGTATTTT. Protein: CASRTLAKSTDTQYF.

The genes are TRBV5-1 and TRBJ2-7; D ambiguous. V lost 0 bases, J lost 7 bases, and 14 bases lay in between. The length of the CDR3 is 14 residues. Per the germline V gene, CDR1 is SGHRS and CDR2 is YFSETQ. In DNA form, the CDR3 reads TGCGCCAGCAGCTTGGTGTACGAGTCTCGGGAGCAGTACTTC. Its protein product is CASSLVYESREQYF.

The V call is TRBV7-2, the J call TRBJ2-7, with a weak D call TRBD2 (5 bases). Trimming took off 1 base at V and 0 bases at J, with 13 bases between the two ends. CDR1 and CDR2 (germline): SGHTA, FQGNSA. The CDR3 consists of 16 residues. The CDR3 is CASSLDRLTSSYEQYF. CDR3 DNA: TGTGCCAGCAGCTTAGACCGGCTAACTAGCTCCTACGAGCAGTACTTC.

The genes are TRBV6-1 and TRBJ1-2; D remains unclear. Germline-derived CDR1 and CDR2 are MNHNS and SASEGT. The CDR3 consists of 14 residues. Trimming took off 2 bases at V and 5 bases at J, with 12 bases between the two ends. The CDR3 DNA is TGTGCCAGCAGTGAATTTTCGGCGGTGTATGGCTACACCTTC. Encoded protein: CASSEFSAVYGYTF.

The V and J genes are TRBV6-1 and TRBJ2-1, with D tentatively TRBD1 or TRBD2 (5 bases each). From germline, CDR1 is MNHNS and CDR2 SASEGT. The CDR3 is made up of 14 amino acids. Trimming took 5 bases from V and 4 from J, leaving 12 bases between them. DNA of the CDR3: TGTGCCAGCAGTCCCAGCTGGGGGTACAATGAGCAGTTCTTC. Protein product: CASSPSWGYNEQFF.

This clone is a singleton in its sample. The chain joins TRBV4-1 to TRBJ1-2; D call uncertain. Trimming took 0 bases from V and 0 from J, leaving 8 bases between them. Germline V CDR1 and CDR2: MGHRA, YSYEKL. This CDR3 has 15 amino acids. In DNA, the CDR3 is TGCGCCAGCAGCCAAGACTACGGATCTAACTATGGCTACACCTTC. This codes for CASSQDYGSNYGYTF.